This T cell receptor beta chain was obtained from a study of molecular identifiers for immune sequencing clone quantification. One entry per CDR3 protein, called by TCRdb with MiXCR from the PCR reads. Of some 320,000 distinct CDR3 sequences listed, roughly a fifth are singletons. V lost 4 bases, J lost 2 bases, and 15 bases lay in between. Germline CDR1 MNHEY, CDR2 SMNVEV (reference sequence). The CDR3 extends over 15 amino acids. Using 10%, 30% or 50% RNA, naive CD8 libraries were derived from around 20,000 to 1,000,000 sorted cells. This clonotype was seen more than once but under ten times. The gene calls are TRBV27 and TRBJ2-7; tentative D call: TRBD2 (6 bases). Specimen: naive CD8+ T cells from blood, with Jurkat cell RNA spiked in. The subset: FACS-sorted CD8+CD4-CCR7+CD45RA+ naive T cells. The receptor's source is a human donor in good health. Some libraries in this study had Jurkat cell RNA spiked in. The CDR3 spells CASSYLRDSPYEQYF. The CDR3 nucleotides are TGTGCCAGCAGTTACCTTCGGGACTCCCCCTACGAGCAGTACTTC.